This T cell receptor beta chain was sequenced for a study of blood T cell repertoires in COVID-19. Trimming removed 7 bases at V and 7 bases at J, with 16 bases between. Per germline, CDR1 MGHRA and CDR2 YSYEKL. This CDR3 region has 14 residues. Profiling relied on immunoSEQ multiplex PCR, and the TCRdb table lists in-frame clones only, not all of them. The repertoire consists of some 150,000 clones, with 70% to 90% occurring once and the leading ten covering 8%. This TCR came from a woman aged 60 to 75 with COVID-19, enrolled during active disease. The V and J genes are TRBV4-1 and TRBJ1-4; D is uncertain. The sample comprised peripheral blood. The CDR3 DNA sequence: TGCGCCAGCACCACCGGGAAGAGAGCTGAAAAACTGTTTTTT. This translates into CASTTGKRAEKLFF.